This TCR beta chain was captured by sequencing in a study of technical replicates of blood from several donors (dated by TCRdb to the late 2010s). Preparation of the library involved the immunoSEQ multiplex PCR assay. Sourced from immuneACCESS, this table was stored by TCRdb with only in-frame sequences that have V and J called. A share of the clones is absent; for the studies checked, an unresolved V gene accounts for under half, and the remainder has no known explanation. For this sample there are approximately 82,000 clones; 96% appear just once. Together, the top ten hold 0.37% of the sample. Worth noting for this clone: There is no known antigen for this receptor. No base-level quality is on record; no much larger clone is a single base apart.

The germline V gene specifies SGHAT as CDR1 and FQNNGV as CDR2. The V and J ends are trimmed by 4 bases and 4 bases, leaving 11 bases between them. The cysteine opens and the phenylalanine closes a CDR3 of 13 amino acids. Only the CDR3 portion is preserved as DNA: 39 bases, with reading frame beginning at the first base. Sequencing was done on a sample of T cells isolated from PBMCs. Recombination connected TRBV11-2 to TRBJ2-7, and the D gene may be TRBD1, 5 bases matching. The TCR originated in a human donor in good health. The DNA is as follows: TGTGCCAGCAGCTCAGGGTCTCCATACGAGCAGTACTTC. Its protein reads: CASSSGSPYEQYF.